This T cell receptor beta chain was sequenced for a study of CD8 T cell repertoires and HIV-1 epitope variants. The germline V gene has CDR1 ENHRY and CDR2 SYGVKD. V shed 6 bases and J shed 0 bases, with 5 bases lying between them. The CDR3 is made up of 12 amino acids. Sequenced by immunoSEQ multiplex PCR; TCRdb stores in-frame clones only, minus some. The sample lists about 5,300 clones, about 63% seen once, with 35% to 50% in the top ten. The table lists this clone with a few counts. Antigen: not known. Study outcomes and limitations: Roughly nine TCR beta clonotypes were antigen-specific, six or seven apparently recognizing autologous or escape variants.

The receptor was isolated from a male donor with HIV. The chain employs TRBV10-3 and TRBJ1-1, with D unresolved. The sequencing input was cultured CD8+ T cells derived from PBMCs. CDR3 DNA sequence: TGTGCCATCAGCCCAATGAACACTGAAGCTTTCTTT. This codes for CAISPMNTEAFF.